The 4 T cell receptor beta chains presented below share a single source sample, sequenced in a study of fetal regulatory T cell absence and autoimmunity. Clones were read by immunoSEQ multiplex PCR, and TCRdb kept only the in-frame ones, dropping some. Here the sample spans around 100,000 clones, about two thirds being singletons. Sequencing was performed on pancreas tissue. These receptor sequences come from a male donor with IPEX syndrome.

The chain combines TRBV27 with TRBJ2-7; 8 bases are a match to TRBD1. This CDR3 region has 15 residues. Losses at the gene ends were 5 bases for V and 5 bases for J; bases not matched to a gene: 11. Germline V lookup: CDR1 MNHEY, CDR2 SMNVEV (reference sequence). For the CDR3, the DNA is TGTGCCAGCAGTCCTCGCCAGGGGGCGCTGAACGAGCAGTACTTC. It codes for CASSPRQGALNEQYF.

The chain links TRBV9 to TRBJ2-3; 8 nucleotides line up with TRBD2. Germline assignment: CDR1 SGDLS and CDR2 YYNGEE. The CDR3 totals 16 residues. With V trimmed by 0 bases and J by 2 bases, 5 bases remained unmatched. CDR3 sequence (DNA): TGTGCCAGCAGCGTAGCCCTGACTAGCGACACAGATACGCAGTATTTT. Residues: CASSVALTSDTDTQYF.

The chain carries TRBV7-2 and TRBJ2-7; no clear D gene. Germline values: CDR1 SGHTA, CDR2 FQGNSA. The CDR3 runs to 12 residues. V lost 5 bases and J lost 5, with 10 bases in between. CDR3 in DNA: TGTGCCAGCAGCCTACCTTTGAACGAGCAGTACTTC. Translation gives CASSLPLNEQYF.

The rearrangement uses TRBV5-1 and TRBJ2-7; no clear D. Germline loops: CDR1 SGHRS, CDR2 YFSETQ. The CDR3 totals 12 residues. The V end was cut by 2 bases, the J end by 2 bases, with 5 bases between. The CDR3 region is CASSLIPYEQYF. The CDR3 DNA is TGCGCCAGCAGCTTAATCCCCTACGAGCAGTACTTC.